The sequence of this T cell receptor (beta chain) was determined in a study of blood T cells in healthy people across ages. The second PCR ran about 6 to 11 cycles with a sample-barcoded 5' primer and J-beta primers. TCRdb ran MiXCR on the 5' RACE reads and lists one entry per CDR3 protein. Of around 900,000 distinct CDR3 sequences listed, roughly 47% were seen once; the top ten hold 20% to 25%. The trim removed 2 bases at V and 7 bases at J, leaving 11 bases unmatched. This CDR3 contains 17 residues. Germline assignment: CDR1 LGHNA and CDR2 YNFKEQ. As concerns this clonotype: No antigen is known for it.

Study-wide results and caveats: Naive T cell percentage by flow cytometry tracked strongly with beta diversity. Unsorted PBMC material precluded a definitive naive versus antigen-experienced comparison. In long-lived donors, naive CD4+ cell counts and diversity exceeded those of aged donors.

The TCR comes from a woman in her fifties or sixties in good health. V and J are TRBV4-2 and TRBJ2-1, with 10 bases lining up with TRBD2. Sequenced: blood. CDR3 in amino acids: CASSQTTATSGLNEQFF. The DNA of the CDR3 is TGTGCCAGCAGCCAAACCACCGCGACTAGCGGGTTAAATGAGCAGTTCTTC.